These 30 T cell receptor beta chains originate from one sample sequenced in a study of T cells after posttransplantation cyclophosphamide. Libraries were prepared by immunoSEQ multiplex PCR; TCRdb keeps only in-frame clonotypes and omits some of them. The sample holds roughly 4,900 clones; about 61% are singletons and the top ten take roughly 18%. Source material: memory CD8+ T cells sorted from blood. Receptors were obtained from a woman aged 60-70 years in good health, CMV-negative, and a related stem cell transplant donor.

The CDR3 DNA reads TGTGCTAGTGGTTTGGCCCCCGGAGAGACCCAGTACTTC. Protein: CASGLAPGETQYF. The J gene is TRBJ2-5, the V gene TRBV12-5, with D unresolved. There are 13 residues in the CDR3. The V gene's germline CDR1 is LGHNT and CDR2 FRNRAP. V lost 1 base and J 4 bases, leaving 7 bases between the germline ends.

J is TRBJ2-7 and V is TRBV7-8, with a weak D call TRBD2 (5 bases). Germline values: CDR1 SGHVS, CDR2 FQNEAQ. The V gene lost 1 base and the J gene lost 3 bases, with 19 bases spanning the gap. The CDR3 loop spans 17 amino acids. The CDR3 here is CASSLDLSGWSIYEQYF. DNA of the CDR3: TGTGCCAGCAGCTTAGACCTAAGCGGCTGGAGTATCTACGAGCAGTACTTC.

By share, this clone ranks as large. The J gene is TRBJ1-2, the V gene TRBV28; a weak D match, TRBD1 (6 bases). CDR1 MDHEN and CDR2 SYDVKM come from the germline V gene. The CDR3 length is 13 residues. V was cut by 2 bases and J by 8 bases, with 12 bases left in between. The CDR3 region has the DNA TGTGCCAGCAGTTTAATCCAGGGGCAAGGCTACACCTTC. This gives the protein CASSLIQGQGYTF.

The chain is built from TRBV29-1 and TRBJ2-1; D is unclear. The germline gives CDR1 SQVTM, CDR2 ANQGSEA. V dropped 7 bases and J dropped 7 bases, with 17 bases sitting between them. The CDR3 is 13 amino acids. The CDR3 DNA follows: TGCAGCGCCCCTGTAGCAGTAGGAAATGAGCAGTTCTTC. Protein product: CSAPVAVGNEQFF.

In its sample, this clone is medium-sized. The chain links TRBV13 to TRBJ1-1; 9 bases fit TRBD1. The J segment lost 5 bases and the V segment lost 5 bases, leaving 12 bases of the junction unmatched. CDR1 PRHDT and CDR2 FYEKMQ come from the germline V gene (reference sequence). The length of the CDR3 is 16 residues. CDR3: CASSLQGAKGWTEAFF. The CDR3 coding sequence is TGTGCCAGCAGCCTACAGGGGGCGAAGGGCTGGACTGAAGCTTTCTTT.

The chain combines TRBV4-2 with TRBJ1-1; the D gene is possibly TRBD1 (5 bases). Deletions cut 5 bases from V and 3 bases from J, with 19 bases between. The V gene's germline CDR1 is LGHNA and CDR2 YNFKEQ. The CDR3 has 16 amino acids. CDR3 sequence: CASSSLSGYWDTEAFF. In DNA, the CDR3 is TGTGCCAGCAGCTCCCTCTCAGGGTATTGGGACACTGAAGCTTTCTTT.

The genes are TRBV7-2 and TRBJ2-7, with D possibly matching TRBD1 (5 bases). The CDR3 has 13 residues. CDR1 SGHTA and CDR2 FQGNSA come from the germline V gene. The ends were cut back, 4 bases at V and 4 bases at J, with 11 bases in the middle. The CDR3 here is CASSSQGWYEQYF. CDR3 sequence (DNA): TGTGCCAGCAGCTCCCAGGGCTGGTACGAGCAGTACTTC.

The J gene is TRBJ2-1, the V gene TRBV19; D gene uncertain. CDR1 and CDR2 (germline): LNHDA, SQIVND (reference sequence). Trimming left V 0 bases short and J 0 bases short, with 6 bases between. The CDR3 is 15 residues long. CDR3 bases: TGTGCCAGTAGTATAGAAGTCAGCTCCTACAATGAGCAGTTCTTC. Its protein is CASSIEVSSYNEQFF.

This rearrangement joins TRBV28 to TRBJ1-2; 7 nucleotides align to TRBD1. The trim removed 6 bases at V and 4 bases at J, leaving 8 bases unmatched. The CDR3 is 14 residues long. Germline CDR1 and CDR2: MDHEN and SYDVKM. This CDR3 reads CASRALRGAYGYTF. CDR3 bases: TGTGCCAGCAGGGCGCTCAGGGGGGCCTATGGCTACACCTTC.

The V gene is TRBV27, the J gene TRBJ2-1, with D possibly matching TRBD1 (6 bases). The length of the CDR3 is 13 residues. The V end lost 9 bases, the J end lost 5 bases, and 14 bases lay between the germline ends. Per the germline V gene, CDR1 is MNHEY and CDR2 is SMNVEV (reference sequence). CDR3 coding DNA: TGTGCCAGTAAGACAGGAGATCACAATGAGCAGTTCTTC. This sequence encodes CASKTGDHNEQFF.

The V call is TRBV11-2, the J call TRBJ2-3; D remains ambiguous. Germline V lookup: CDR1 SGHAT, CDR2 FQNNGV. V lost 4 bases to trimming and J lost 2 bases, with 13 bases between them. The CDR3 runs 15 residues. In DNA, the CDR3 is TGTGCCAGCAGCTATCGGAGCTCAGCCACAGATACGCAGTATTTT. It encodes CASSYRSSATDTQYF.

The rearrangement links TRBV6-5 to TRBJ2-5, with D tentatively TRBD1 (6 bases). The germline V gene has CDR1 MNHEY and CDR2 SVGAGI. V lost 8 bases and J lost 5, with 15 bases in between. The CDR3 consists of 13 residues. The CDR3 sequence is CASVGAGGETQYF. The DNA for the CDR3 is TGTGCCAGCGTGGGGGCGGGCGGGGAGACCCAGTACTTC.

The chain carries TRBV5-4 and TRBJ2-3; D ambiguous. The CDR3 loop spans 14 amino acids. V was pared by 3 bases and J by 1 base, with 9 bases between. In germline, CDR1 is SGHNT, CDR2 YYREEE (reference sequence). CDR3 sequence reads: CASSSPERTDTQYF. The CDR3 bases are TGTGCCAGCAGCTCGCCCGAGCGCACAGATACGCAGTATTTT.

This clone came up a few times. V is TRBV7-2 and J is TRBJ1-4; 7 bases map to TRBD1. With V trimmed by 4 bases and J by 4 bases, 6 bases remained unmatched. Germline CDR1 SGHTA, CDR2 FQGNSA. This CDR3 contains 15 residues. The CDR3 DNA reads as TGTGCCAGCAGCTCTAGGACAGGATTTAATGAAAAACTGTTTTTT. It codes for CASSSRTGFNEKLFF.

V and J are TRBV7-9 and TRBJ1-2; D is perhaps TRBD1 (5 bases). The ends were cut back, 3 bases at V and 0 bases at J, with 8 bases in the middle. CDR1 SEHNR and CDR2 FQNEAQ come from the germline V gene (reference sequence). The CDR3 is 14 amino acids. This chain's CDR3 is CASSLTAPNYGYTF. The CDR3 nucleotides read TGTGCCAGCAGCTTGACAGCGCCTAACTATGGCTACACCTTC.

This chain links TRBV7-6 with TRBJ2-7; the D gene is possibly TRBD2 (5 bases). CDR1 is SGHVS and CDR2 is FNYEAQ in the germline V gene. The ends were cut back, 7 bases at V and 2 bases at J, with 18 bases in the middle. The CDR3 has 15 amino acids. This CDR3 is CASTPRLPWAYEQYF. The CDR3 DNA sequence: TGTGCCAGCACTCCCAGACTACCTTGGGCCTACGAGCAGTACTTC.

This chain connects TRBV4-1 to TRBJ2-3, with unresolved D. This CDR3 contains 19 residues. Germline V gene data show CDR1 as MGHRA and CDR2 as YSYEKL. The V and J ends lost 0 bases and 0 bases respectively, with 19 bases between them. CDR3 nucleotides: TGCGCCAGCAGCCAAGATATACGTTATGGAGTAGCTAGCACAGATACGCAGTATTTT. Translating it yields CASSQDIRYGVASTDTQYF.

This clone is deemed medium-sized. This chain links TRBV10-1 with TRBJ2-7; 8 nucleotides align to TRBD1. This CDR3 contains 15 residues. In germline, CDR1 is WNHNN, CDR2 SYGVQD (reference sequence). V dropped 3 bases and J dropped 5; count of bases not matched to a gene: 9. CDR3 sequence reads: CASSDQGAVRDEQYF. CDR3 nucleotide sequence: TGCGCCAGCAGTGATCAGGGGGCGGTTAGGGACGAGCAGTACTTC.

V gene TRBV7-9 combines with J gene TRBJ2-7, with D unresolved. Between the trimmed V and J ends, which lost 6 bases and 2 bases, there was a span of 17 bases. Germline lookup yields CDR1 SEHNR and CDR2 FQNEAQ (reference sequence). The CDR3 spans 15 residues. CDR3 loop: CASSSRDADTYEQYF. The CDR3 DNA is TGTGCCAGCAGTTCACGAGACGCTGACACCTACGAGCAGTACTTC. The full variable domain, completed using reference TRBV7-9 and TRBJ2-7, is DTGVSQNPRHKITKRGQNVTFRCDPISEHNRLYWYRQTLGQGPEFLTYFQNEAQLEKSRLLSDRFSAERPKGSFSTLEIQRTEQGDSAMYLCASSSRDADTYEQYFGPGTRLTVT.

This clone is classed as medium-sized. The CDR3 reads CASSLSGSSGLFADTQYF. The CDR3 nucleotides are TGTGCCAGCAGTTTATCCGGGTCTAGCGGGTTATTCGCAGATACGCAGTATTTT. The V and J genes are TRBV27 and TRBJ2-3; TRBD2 matches at 8 bases. CDR1 is MNHEY, CDR2 SMNVEV, per germline (reference sequence). V trimming: 0 bases; J trimming: 4 bases; junction bases outside the gene matches: 12. The CDR3 is 18 residues long.

By its share, this clone is large (0.1 to 1%). This sequence joins TRBV27 and TRBJ2-7, with TRBD2 matching over 11 bases. The CDR3 has 16 amino acids. V lost 6 bases, J lost 2 bases, and 9 bases stayed unmatched. Germline loops: CDR1 MNHEY, CDR2 SMNVEV (reference sequence). CDR3 sequence: CASSISGTSGPYEQYF. The CDR3, as DNA: TGTGCCAGCAGCATTTCCGGGACTAGCGGCCCCTACGAGCAGTACTTC.

This chain joins TRBV28 and TRBJ1-3, with 10 bases that match TRBD1. CDR3 length equals 17 residues. Per the germline V gene, CDR1 is MDHEN and CDR2 is SYDVKM. V trimming: 2 bases; J trimming: 0 bases; junction bases outside the gene matches: 4. In nucleotides, the CDR3 is TGTGCCAGCAGTTTACTGGGACAGGGGTTCTCTGGAAACACCATATATTTT. Its translation is CASSLLGQGFSGNTIYF.

This sequence joins TRBV6-4 and TRBJ2-1, with 8 bases lining up with TRBD2. The germline CDR1 and CDR2 sequences are MRHNA and SNTAGT. The CDR3 extends over 15 amino acids. V dropped 2 bases and J dropped 9; count of bases not matched to a gene: 9. The CDR3 spells CASSDGGTSGGEQFF. Written as DNA, the CDR3 is TGTGCCAGCAGTGACGGTGGGACTAGTGGTGGTGAGCAGTTCTTC.

V usage is TRBV28 and J usage is TRBJ2-7; TRBD1 might be the D (6 bases). The CDR3 runs 16 residues. The V end was cut by 1 base, the J end by 0 bases, with 13 bases between. Per germline, CDR1 MDHEN and CDR2 SYDVKM. The CDR3 sequence is CASSLFFGTNSYEQYF. The CDR3 DNA follows: TGTGCCAGCAGTTTATTCTTTGGGACAAACTCCTACGAGCAGTACTTC.

This chain uses TRBV9 with TRBJ2-3; D remains unclear. Trimming stripped 6 bases from V and 1 base from J, with 15 bases between. From germline, CDR1 is SGDLS and CDR2 YYNGEE. The CDR3 totals 15 residues. The CDR3 coding sequence is TGTGCCAGCACTATAGCCCTCACCGGCACAGATACGCAGTATTTT. It codes for CASTIALTGTDTQYF.

The CDR3, as DNA: TGTGCCAGCAGGGTGACAGGGGGCTACGAGCAGTACTTC. Amino acids: CASRVTGGYEQYF. The chain uses TRBV6-1 and TRBJ2-7; 9 bases line up with TRBD1. The CDR3 is 13 residues long. With V trimmed by 6 bases and J by 3 bases, 3 bases remained unmatched. The germline V gene has CDR1 MNHNS and CDR2 SASEGT.

The rearrangement joins TRBV14 to TRBJ2-7, with 7 bases aligning to TRBD1. Looked up from germline, CDR1 is SGHDN and CDR2 is FVKESK. With V trimmed by 3 bases and J by 1 base, 9 bases remained unmatched. CDR3 length equals 16 residues. The CDR3 nucleotides are TGTGCCAGCAGCCAGTCCCCCCAGGGGGTGTCCTACGAGCAGTACTTC. It specifies CASSQSPQGVSYEQYF.

This clone occurred a few times. This rearrangement joins TRBV7-2 to TRBJ2-7; possible D gene TRBD2, 6 bases. The CDR3 has 15 residues. Looked up from germline, CDR1 is SGHTA and CDR2 is FQGNSA. V was clipped by 1 base and J by 5 bases, with 15 bases between them. CDR3 region: CASSLVWAGRNEQYF. Here the CDR3 DNA reads TGTGCCAGCAGCTTAGTGTGGGCGGGAAGGAACGAGCAGTACTTC.

The gene calls are TRBV15 and TRBJ2-7; 10 nucleotides match TRBD2. CDR1 is LNHNV and CDR2 is YYDKDF in the germline V gene (reference sequence). The J segment lost 3 bases and the V segment lost 1 base, leaving 6 bases of the junction unmatched. The CDR3 sequence is 16 residues long. CDR3 amino acids: CATSRAVGLADYEQYF. In DNA, the CDR3 is TGTGCCACCAGCAGAGCAGTAGGACTAGCGGACTACGAGCAGTACTTC.

The gene calls are TRBV9 and TRBJ2-5, with D perhaps matching TRBD1 (6 bases). Trimming took 5 bases from V and 0 from J, leaving 14 bases between them. This CDR3 has 15 residues. CDR1 is SGDLS and CDR2 is YYNGEE in the germline V gene. For the CDR3, the DNA is TGTGCCAGCAGTGCAGGGGTGGCAGACCAAGAGACCCAGTACTTC. Translating gives CASSAGVADQETQYF.